This T cell receptor beta chain was identified during a study of Ad26.COV2.S vaccination and SARS-CoV-2 variants. The V gene end was trimmed by 3 bases and the J gene end by 9 bases; junction bases not matched to a gene: 15. In germline, CDR1 is SGHRS, CDR2 YFSETQ. The CDR3 consists of 17 residues. The protocol was immunoSEQ multiplex PCR, while the TCRdb copy is restricted to in-frame clones and leaves out a portion. Seen here are a few hundred thousand clones, 70% to 90% observed once, and the top ten hold under 3%. Treatment defined: roughly 20 received Ad26.COV2.S at low or high dose, single or two shots; about 5 received placebo; per-sample allocation not given. Samples were taken on day 63 after the first vaccine or placebo injection. Donation came from an adult in Boston who was aged 18-55 years.

The sequencing used peripheral blood, collected in a trial of Ad26.COV2.S vaccine versus placebo. The TCR was taken from a person aged 18-65 years who received the Ad26.COV2.S COVID-19 vaccine or a placebo. This chain uses TRBV5-1 with TRBJ2-1, with 10 bases identical to TRBD2. CDR3 amino acids: CASSWGLATGGRVEQFF. CDR3 nucleotides: TGCGCCAGCAGCTGGGGACTAGCGACCGGAGGGCGAGTTGAGCAGTTCTTC.